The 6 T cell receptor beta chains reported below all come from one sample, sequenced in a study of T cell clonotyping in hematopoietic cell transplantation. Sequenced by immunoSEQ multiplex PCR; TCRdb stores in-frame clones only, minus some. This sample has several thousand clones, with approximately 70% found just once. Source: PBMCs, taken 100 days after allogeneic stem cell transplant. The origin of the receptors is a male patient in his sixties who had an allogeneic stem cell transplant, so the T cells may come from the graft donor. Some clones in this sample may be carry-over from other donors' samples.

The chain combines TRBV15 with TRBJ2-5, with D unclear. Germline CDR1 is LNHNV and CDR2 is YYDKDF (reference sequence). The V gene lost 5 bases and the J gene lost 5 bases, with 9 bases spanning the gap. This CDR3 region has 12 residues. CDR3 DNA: TGTGCCACCAGCGCCTCAGACGAGACCCAGTACTTC. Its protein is CATSASDETQYF. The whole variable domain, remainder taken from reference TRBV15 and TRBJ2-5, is DAMVIQNPRYQVTQFGKPVTLSCSQTLNHNVMYWYQQKSSQAPKLLFHYYDKDFNNEADTPDNFQSRRPNTSFCFLDIRSPGLGDTAMYLCATSASDETQYFGPGTRLLVL.

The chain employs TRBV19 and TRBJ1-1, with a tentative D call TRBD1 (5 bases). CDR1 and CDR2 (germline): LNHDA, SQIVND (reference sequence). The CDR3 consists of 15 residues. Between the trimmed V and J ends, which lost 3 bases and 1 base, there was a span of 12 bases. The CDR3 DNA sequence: TGTGCCAGTAGTATCGGGGGTCAGGGGAACACTGAAGCTTTCTTT. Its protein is CASSIGGQGNTEAFF.

In DNA form, the CDR3 reads TGTGCCAGCAGTTTCCTCCGTGGGCCTTACGAGCAGTACTTC. Amino acid sequence: CASSFLRGPYEQYF. The J gene is TRBJ2-7, the V gene TRBV27; the D is unclear. The CDR3 extends over 14 amino acids. The germline V and J ends were trimmed by 3 bases and 4 bases, with 13 bases remaining between them. The V gene's germline CDR1 is MNHEY and CDR2 SMNVEV (reference sequence).

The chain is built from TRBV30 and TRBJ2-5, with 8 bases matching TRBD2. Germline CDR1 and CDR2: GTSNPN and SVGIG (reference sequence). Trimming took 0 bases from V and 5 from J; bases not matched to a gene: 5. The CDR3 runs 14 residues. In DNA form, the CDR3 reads TGTGCCTGGAGTGTCCTAGCGGGTGTGGAGACCCAGTACTTC. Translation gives CAWSVLAGVETQYF.

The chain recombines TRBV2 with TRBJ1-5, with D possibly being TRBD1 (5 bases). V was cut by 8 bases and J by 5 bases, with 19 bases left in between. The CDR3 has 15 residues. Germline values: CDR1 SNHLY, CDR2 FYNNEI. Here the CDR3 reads CASGEQGGSDQPQHF. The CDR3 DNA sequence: TGTGCCAGCGGGGAGCAGGGAGGGTCGGATCAGCCCCAGCATTTT. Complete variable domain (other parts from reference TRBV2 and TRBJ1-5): EPEVTQTPSHQVTQMGQEVILRCVPISNHLYFYWYRQILGQKVEFLVSFYNNEISEKSEIFDDQFSVERPDGSNFTLKIRSTKLEDSAMYFCASGEQGGSDQPQHFGDGTRLSIL.

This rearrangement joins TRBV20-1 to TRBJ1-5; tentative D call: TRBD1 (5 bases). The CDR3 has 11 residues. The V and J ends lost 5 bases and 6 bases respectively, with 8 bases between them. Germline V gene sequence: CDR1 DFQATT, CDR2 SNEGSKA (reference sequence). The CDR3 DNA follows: TGCAGTGCTGGGGGAGCTCAGCCCCAGCATTTT. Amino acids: CSAGGAQPQHF.